This record concerns one TCR beta chain sequence. This entry belongs to a study of CD8 T cells in Susac syndrome. Trimming removed 4 bases from V and 8 bases from J, with 16 bases in between. This CDR3 spans 14 amino acids. Germline CDR1 SGHNT, CDR2 YYREEE (reference sequence). The RNA input was about 0.5 to 1 ug, and it was reverse transcribed with random hexamers. The CDR3 of TCR beta was amplified by immunoSEQ multiplex PCR across 54 Vbeta and 13 Jbeta. TCRdb processed the immunoSEQ multiplex PCR reads anew with MiXCR; each CDR3 protein has one entry. In the table there are 150,000 to 200,000 distinct CDR3 sequences, approximately 93% of which are singletons. Sequencing targeted TCR beta in blood CD8+ and CD4+ T cells. Healthy donors were controls matched for age and sex. Bulk CD8+ and CD4+ cells came from magnetic negative isolation; CD8+ TEMRA by FACS.

The chain carries TRBV5-4 and TRBJ2-1; maybe TRBD1 (6 bases). The sample taken for sequencing was CD4+ T cells from PBMCs. This sequence originates from a human donor in good health. CDR3 amino acids: CASSPGQLTDEQFF. The CDR3 DNA reads as TGTGCCAGCAGCCCTGGACAGTTGACGGATGAGCAGTTCTTC.